This T cell receptor (beta chain) came from a study of HIV-infected patients and healthy controls. The wider study: Early therapy brought no consistent CD8 count shift, though the CD4:CD8 ratio rose a little.

In its sample, this clonotype was seen many times. Its specificity is unknown. Whole blood was used without fractionation, so all unsorted peripheral T cells were included. Enrolled donors were untreated HIV-infected adults about to begin antiretroviral therapy. This CDR3 comprises 17 residues. The V gene lost 0 bases and the J gene lost 1 base, with 13 bases spanning the gap. The germline V gene has CDR1 MNHEY and CDR2 SMNVEV (reference sequence). cDNA was made from 500 ng RNA using alpha and beta constant primers. Separate chain-specific third strand synthesis with multiplexing indices produced the alpha and beta libraries. Each CDR3 protein is one row after TCRdb ran MiXCR on the 5' RACE reads. Counted here are some 12,000 distinct CDR3 sequences, around 9.3% occurring once; the ten biggest clones make up around a quarter. Broader study findings: In healthy controls, MAIT alpha CDR3s were common; in HIV+ repertoires, severely depleted.

The rearrangement joins TRBV27 to TRBJ1-5; a weak D match, TRBD1 (5 bases). The sequence was collected from an adult with HIV infection. The donor label of this sample is uncertain. The specimen comprised blood, sampled before antiretroviral therapy. The CDR3 DNA follows: TGTGCCAGCAGTTTATCGAGCAGGGTTGTAAGCAATCAGCCCCAGCATTTT. This gives the protein CASSLSSRVVSNQPQHF.